The text below deals with one T cell receptor (beta chain). Under the authors' procedure: Amplification of reference gene primers was used by the study to estimate nucleated cell counts. Libraries were prepared by immunoSEQ multiplex PCR; TCRdb keeps only in-frame clonotypes and omits some of them. The V and J calls and clone size are taken from that table; D and trimming were inferred from the DNA. Of 380,000 or so clones listed, approximately 89% were seen once; the top ten hold approximately 1.2%. Two negative PCRs, clearance, or symptom resolution characterized the recovered Cohort 3 donors. This record comes from a study of blood T cell repertoires in COVID-19. On the study more broadly: Acute and convalescent COVID-19 specimens originated in the United States, Italy and Spain. PBMCs, B-cell-depleted T cells, or T cells were the source of the cDNA or gDNA that made up the material.

Sequenced input: PBMCs or T cells enriched from blood (not recorded which). This receptor was taken from a man in his thirties or forties who had recovered from COVID-19.

CDR3 protein: CASSPEAGTQPQHF. The CDR3 DNA follows: TGTGCCAGTAGCCCCGAGGCGGGGACTCAGCCCCAGCATTTT. The rearrangement links TRBV19 to TRBJ1-5; a possible D gene is TRBD1 (5 bases). The V gene's germline CDR1 is LNHDA and CDR2 SQIVND (reference sequence). Trimming shortened V by 6 bases and J by 6 bases, and 15 bases separated the two germline ends. There are 14 residues in the CDR3.